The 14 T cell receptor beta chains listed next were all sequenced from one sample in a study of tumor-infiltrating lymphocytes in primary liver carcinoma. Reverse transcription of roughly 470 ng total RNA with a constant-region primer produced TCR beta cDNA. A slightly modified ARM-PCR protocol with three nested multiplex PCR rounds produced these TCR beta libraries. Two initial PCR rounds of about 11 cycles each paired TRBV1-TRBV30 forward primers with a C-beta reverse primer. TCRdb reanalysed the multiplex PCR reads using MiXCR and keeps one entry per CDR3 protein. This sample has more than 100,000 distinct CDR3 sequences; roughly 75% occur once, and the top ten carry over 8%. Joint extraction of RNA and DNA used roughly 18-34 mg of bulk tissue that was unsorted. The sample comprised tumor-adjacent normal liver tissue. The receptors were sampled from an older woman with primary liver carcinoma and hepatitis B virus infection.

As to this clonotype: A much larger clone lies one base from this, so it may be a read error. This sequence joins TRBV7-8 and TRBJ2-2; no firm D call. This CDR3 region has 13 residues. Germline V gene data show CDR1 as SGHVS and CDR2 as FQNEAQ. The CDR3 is CTSTSVHTGELFF. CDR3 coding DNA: TGTACCAGCACCTCTGTTCATACCGGGGAGCTGTTTTTT.

The CDR3 sequence is CASRQLGLVRADTQYF. The DNA for the CDR3 is TGTGCCAGCAGGCAACTGGGACTAGTTCGAGCAGATACGCAGTATTTT. J is TRBJ2-3 and V is TRBV12-3 or TRBV12-4; 8 bases agree with TRBD2. The CDR3 is 16 amino acids. The junction had 12 bases not matched to a gene; V was cut back by 6 bases and J by 4 bases.

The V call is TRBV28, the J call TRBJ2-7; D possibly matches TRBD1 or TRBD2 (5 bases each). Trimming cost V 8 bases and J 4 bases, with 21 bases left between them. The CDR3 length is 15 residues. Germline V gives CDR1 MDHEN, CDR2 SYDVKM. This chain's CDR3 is CASGVLGTPNYEQYF. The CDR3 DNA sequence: TGTGCCAGCGGCGTGTTGGGGACGCCCAATTACGAGCAGTACTTC. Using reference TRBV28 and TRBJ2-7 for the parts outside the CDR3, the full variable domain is DVKVTQSSRYLVKRTGEKVFLECVQDMDHENMFWYRQDPGLGLRLIYFSYDVKMKEKGDIPEGYSVSREKKERFSLILESASTNQTSMYLCASGVLGTPNYEQYFGPGTRLTVT.

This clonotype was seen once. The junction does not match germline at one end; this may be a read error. The CDR3 DNA follows: TGTGCCAGGAGCCAAGACATGGACACTGAAGCTTTCTTT. Residues: CARSQDMDTEAFF. This chain connects TRBV14 to TRBJ1-1; no definite D call. CDR3 length: 13 residues. The germline CDR1 and CDR2 sequences are SGHDN and FVKESK.

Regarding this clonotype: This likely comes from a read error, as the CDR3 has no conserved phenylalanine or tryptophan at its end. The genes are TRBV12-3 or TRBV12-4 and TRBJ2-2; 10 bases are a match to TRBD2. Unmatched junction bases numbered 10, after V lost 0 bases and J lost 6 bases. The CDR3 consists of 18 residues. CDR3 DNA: TGTGCCAGCAGTTTAGCCCTCCCGGGGACTAGCGTCCCCGGGGAGCTGTTTCTT. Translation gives CASSLALPGTSVPGELFL.

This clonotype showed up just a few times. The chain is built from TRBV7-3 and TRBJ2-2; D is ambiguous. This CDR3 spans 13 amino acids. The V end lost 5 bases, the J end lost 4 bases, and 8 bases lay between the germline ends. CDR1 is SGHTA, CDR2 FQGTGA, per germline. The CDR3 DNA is TGTGCCAGCAGCATAGACGCCACCGGGGAGCTGTTTTTT. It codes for CASSIDATGELFF.

CDR3 region: CASSRLVWTGTGELFF. Written as DNA, the CDR3 is TGTGCCAGCAGTCGGCTTGTCTGGACGGGCACCGGGGAGCTGTTTTTT. The rearrangement joins TRBV12-3 or TRBV12-4 to TRBJ2-2; D is uncertain. V was pared by 5 bases and J by 4 bases, with 17 bases between. This CDR3 comprises 16 residues.

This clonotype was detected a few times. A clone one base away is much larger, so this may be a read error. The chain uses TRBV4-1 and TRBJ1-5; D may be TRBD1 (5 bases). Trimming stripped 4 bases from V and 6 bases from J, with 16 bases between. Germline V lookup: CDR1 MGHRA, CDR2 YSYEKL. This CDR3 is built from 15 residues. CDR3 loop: CASSRQFNSGQPQHF. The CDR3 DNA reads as TGCGCCAGCAGCCGACAGTTTAATAGCGGTCAGCCCCAGCATTTT.

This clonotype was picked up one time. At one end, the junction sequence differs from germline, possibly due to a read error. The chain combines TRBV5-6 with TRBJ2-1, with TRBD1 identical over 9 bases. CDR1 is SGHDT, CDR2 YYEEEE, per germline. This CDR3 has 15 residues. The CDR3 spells CASSFGDRAYSEQFF. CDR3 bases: TGTGCCAGCAGTTTCGGGGACAGGGCCTACAGTGAGCAGTTCTTC.

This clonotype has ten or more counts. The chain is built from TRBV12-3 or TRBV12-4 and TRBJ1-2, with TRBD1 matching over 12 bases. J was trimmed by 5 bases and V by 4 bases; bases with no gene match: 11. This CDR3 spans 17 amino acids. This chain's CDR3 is CASSSRDRGPSGYGYTF. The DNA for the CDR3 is TGTGCCAGCAGTTCTCGGGACAGGGGGCCAAGTGGTTATGGCTACACCTTC.

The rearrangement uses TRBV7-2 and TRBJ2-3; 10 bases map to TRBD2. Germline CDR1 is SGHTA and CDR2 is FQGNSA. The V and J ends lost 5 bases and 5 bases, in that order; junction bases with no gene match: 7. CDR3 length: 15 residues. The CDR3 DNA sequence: TGTGCCAGCAGCGGAAAGCGGGAGGGCCAAGATACGCAGTATTTT. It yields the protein CASSGKREGQDTQYF.

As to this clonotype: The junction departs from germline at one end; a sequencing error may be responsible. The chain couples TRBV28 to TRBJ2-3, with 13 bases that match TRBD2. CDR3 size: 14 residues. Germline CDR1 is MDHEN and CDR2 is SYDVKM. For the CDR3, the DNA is TGTGCCAGCAGTTCCGGACTAGCGGGAGTTGCGCAGTATTTC. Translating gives CASSSGLAGVAQYF. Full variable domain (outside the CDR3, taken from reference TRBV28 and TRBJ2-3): DVKVTQSSRYLVKRTGEKVFLECVQDMDHENMFWYRQDPGLGLRLIYFSYDVKMKEKGDIPEGYSVSREKKERFSLILESASTNQTSMYLCASSSGLAGVAQYFGPGTRLTVL.

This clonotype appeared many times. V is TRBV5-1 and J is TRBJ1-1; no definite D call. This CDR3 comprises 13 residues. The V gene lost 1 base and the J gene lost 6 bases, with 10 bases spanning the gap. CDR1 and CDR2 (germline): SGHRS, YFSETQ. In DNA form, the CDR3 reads TGCGCCAGCAGCTTGTTCTTAGGACCTGAAGCTTTCTTT. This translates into CASSLFLGPEAFF.

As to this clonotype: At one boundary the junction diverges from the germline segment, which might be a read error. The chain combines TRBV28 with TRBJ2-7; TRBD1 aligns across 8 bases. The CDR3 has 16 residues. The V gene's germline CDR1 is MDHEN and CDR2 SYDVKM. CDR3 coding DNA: TGTGCCGGCAGGCCCCTCACCGGGACAGGAAGCTACGAGCAGTACTTC. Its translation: CAGRPLTGTGSYEQYF.